Following are 3 T cell receptor beta chains from one sample sequenced in a study of shared T cell receptors in the human thymus. The data were produced by immunoSEQ multiplex PCR, yet TCRdb's version contains in-frame clones alone and is incomplete. The sample has hundreds of thousands of clones, approximately 89% seen once. This sample was shared with a second study, whose subject was human thymus T cells.

The specimen sequenced was thymocytes. The receptors shown here come from a boy younger than two with a congenital heart defect.

The CDR3 DNA is TGTGCCAGCAGCCAGGCCGGACAGGGGGCCTACGAGCAGTACTTC. Protein product: CASSQAGQGAYEQYF. The J gene is TRBJ2-7, the V gene TRBV14; TRBD1 matches at 10 bases. This CDR3 region has 15 residues. The germline gives CDR1 SGHDN, CDR2 FVKESK. Germline trimming cut 3 bases from V and 2 bases from J; bases unmatched to any gene: 4.

This sequence joins TRBV7-3 and TRBJ2-1; 12 bases match TRBD2. The V and J ends lost 2 bases and 2 bases, in that order; junction bases with no gene match: 7. CDR1 is SGHTA, CDR2 FQGTGA, per germline. This CDR3 is built from 18 residues. CDR3 loop: CASSLGFLAGGAYNEQFF. The CDR3, as DNA: TGTGCCAGCAGCTTAGGGTTTCTAGCGGGGGGGGCCTACAATGAGCAGTTCTTC.

The CDR3 protein is CAWSGGVQPQHF. CDR3 nucleotides: TGTGCCTGGAGTGGGGGAGTTCAGCCCCAGCATTTT. V is TRBV30 and J is TRBJ1-5; D unresolved. There are 12 residues in the CDR3. Deletions cut 1 base from V and 6 bases from J, with 7 bases between. Per germline, CDR1 GTSNPN and CDR2 SVGIG (reference sequence).